This is a list of T cell receptor beta chains from one sample in a study of blood T cell repertoires in COVID-19. Sequenced by immunoSEQ multiplex PCR; TCRdb stores in-frame clones only, minus some. The data hold a few hundred thousand clones, with more than 65% observed a single time. Material for sequencing was peripheral blood. These receptors came from a person aged 65 to 85 with COVID-19, enrolled during active disease. The CDR3 runs from the conserved cysteine through the conserved F or W. The D gene is left open where the match is weak. Clone size, where shown, is once, few, many, or a class for clones that have expanded.

d_gene: NA
j_gene: TRBJ1-4
abundance: NA
v_gene: TRBV19
CDR3nt: TGTGCCAGTAGACTGAGACATCCGGTTAATGAAAAACTGTTTTTT
CDR3aa: CASRLRHPVNEKLFF

d_gene: NA
j_gene: TRBJ1-2
abundance: NA
v_gene: TRBV2
CDR3nt: TGTGCCAGCAGGGAGAACTATGGCTACACCTTC
CDR3aa: CASRENYGYTF

d_gene: TRBD2
j_gene: TRBJ2-7
abundance: NA
v_gene: TRBV27
CDR3nt: TGTGCCAGCAGTCTCAGCGGGAGTCCCTCCGAGCAGTACTTC
CDR3aa: CASSLSGSPSEQYF

d_gene: NA
j_gene: TRBJ2-4
abundance: NA
v_gene: TRBV19
CDR3nt: TGTGCCAGTAGTAGTCCTGCCAGGGTAACCAAAAACATTCAGTACTTC
CDR3aa: CASSSPARVTKNIQYF

d_gene: TRBD1
j_gene: TRBJ1-4
abundance: few
v_gene: TRBV2
CDR3nt: TGTGCCACCGAGGACAGGGAGAATGAAAAACTGTTTTTT
CDR3aa: CATEDRENEKLFF

d_gene: NA
j_gene: TRBJ1-4
abundance: NA
v_gene: TRBV5-8
CDR3nt: TGTGCCAGCAGCTTGGAAAACAGGCGCGGTGAAAAACTGTTTTTT
CDR3aa: CASSLENRRGEKLFF

d_gene: NA
j_gene: TRBJ1-6
abundance: NA
v_gene: TRBV9
CDR3nt: TGTGCCAGCAGCGTAGATCTACAGGGCAATATCCCCCTCCACTTT
CDR3aa: CASSVDLQGNIPLHF

d_gene: TRBD1
j_gene: TRBJ1-1
abundance: once
v_gene: TRBV18
CDR3nt: TGTGCCAGCTCATCAGAGACAGGGCTGAACACTGAAGCTTTCTTT
CDR3aa: CASSSETGLNTEAFF

d_gene: NA
j_gene: TRBJ2-1
abundance: once
v_gene: TRBV5-1
CDR3nt: TGCGCCAGCAGCTTGGGCAGAAACAATGAGCAGTTCTTC
CDR3aa: CASSLGRNNEQFF

d_gene: NA
j_gene: TRBJ2-3
abundance: NA
v_gene: TRBV2
CDR3nt: TGTGCCAGCGGGGCAGGAATCACAGATACGCAGTATTTT
CDR3aa: CASGAGITDTQYF

d_gene: TRBD1
j_gene: TRBJ2-7
abundance: NA
v_gene: TRBV6-5
CDR3nt: TGTGCCAGCAGATCAGGGGGCGCTTACGAGCAGTACTTC
CDR3aa: CASRSGGAYEQYF